The 22 T cell receptor beta chains below were found in one sample sequenced in a study of T cell responses to AZD1222 COVID-19 vaccine. The repertoire was sequenced with immunoSEQ multiplex PCR; TCRdb's copy has only in-frame clones and lacks some. The data contain approximately 100,000 clones, about 83% of them singletons. Sample: peripheral blood, taken on day 0 of AZD1222 vaccination. The receptors were sampled from an adult in good health.

The rearrangement joins TRBV19 to TRBJ1-1; tentatively, D is TRBD1 (5 bases). The CDR3 length is 14 residues. V was cut by 5 bases and J by 5 bases, with 15 bases left in between. Germline assignment: CDR1 LNHDA and CDR2 SQIVND (reference sequence). The CDR3 coding sequence is TGTGCCAGTAGTTCGTTGGCCCCAGGGACTGAAGCTTTCTTT. This codes for CASSSLAPGTEAFF.

V gene TRBV5-1 combines with J gene TRBJ1-1; 9 bases line up with TRBD1. V was clipped by 0 bases and J by 0 bases; unmatched bases: 6. CDR3 length equals 17 residues. Looked up from germline, CDR1 is SGHRS and CDR2 is YFSETQ. CDR3 loop: CASSLAGTGKVNTEAFF. The CDR3 region has the DNA TGCGCCAGCAGCTTGGCTGGGACAGGGAAGGTGAACACTGAAGCTTTCTTT.

The rearrangement uses TRBV15 and TRBJ2-1; D is uncertain. CDR3 size: 16 residues. Germline V gene lookup returns CDR1 LNHNV and CDR2 YYDKDF (reference sequence). The V end lost 2 bases, the J end lost 0 bases, and 11 bases lay between the germline ends. The CDR3 DNA follows: TGTGCCACCAGCAGATCCCACCTCAGCTCCTACAATGAGCAGTTCTTC. Translated, it gives CATSRSHLSSYNEQFF.

The chain joins TRBV28 to TRBJ2-5; 8 positions agree with TRBD1. The CDR3 length is 17 residues. The germline CDR1 and CDR2 sequences are MDHEN and SYDVKM. With 5 bases clipped from V and 4 bases from J, the junction kept 15 bases outside the gene matches. In nucleotides, the CDR3 is TGTGCCAGCAGTCCCTCTGCCGGGACAGGCCCCCCAGAGACCCAGTACTTC. Protein product: CASSPSAGTGPPETQYF.

The chain is built from TRBV18 and TRBJ2-7; D is perhaps TRBD1 or TRBD2 (6 bases each). The CDR3 contains 16 residues. Germline-derived CDR1 and CDR2 are KGHSH and LQKENI. Trimming took off 3 bases at V and 7 bases at J, with 22 bases between the two ends. The CDR3 spells CASSPSVRGPLPEQYF. Written as DNA, the CDR3 is TGTGCCAGCTCACCGTCCGTCCGGGGGCCCCTTCCGGAGCAGTACTTC.

The chain links TRBV6-5 to TRBJ2-4, with D tentatively TRBD1 (6 bases). The CDR3 is 15 amino acids. In germline, CDR1 is MNHEY, CDR2 SVGAGI. Trimming took 6 bases from V and 8 from J, leaving 20 bases between them. CDR3 in amino acids: CASRSGQGQFYIQYF. The CDR3 bases are TGTGCCAGCAGATCGGGACAAGGCCAATTTTACATTCAGTACTTC.

V gene TRBV6-1 combines with J gene TRBJ2-7; 7 positions match TRBD1. The CDR3 runs to 17 residues. V trimming: 2 bases; J trimming: 1 base; junction bases outside the gene matches: 11. Germline CDR1 MNHNS, CDR2 SASEGT. DNA for the CDR3: TGTGCCAGCAGTGAAAATTGGGACAGAACCAATTCCTACGAGCAGTACTTC. It specifies CASSENWDRTNSYEQYF.

This clone has only one observation. The chain recombines TRBV6-5 with TRBJ1-4; D ambiguous. Germline CDR1 and CDR2: MNHEY and SVGAGI. The CDR3 is 14 amino acids. V was cut by 10 bases and J by 10 bases, with 22 bases left in between. Here the CDR3 DNA reads TGTGCCACGGGGTCGCGGGCAGCAATTGGAAAACTGTTTTTT. It encodes CATGSRAAIGKLFF.

Only one count was recorded for this clone. CDR3 in amino acids: CASSLAGQISGNTIYF. The DNA of the CDR3 is TGTGCCAGCAGCTTAGCCGGACAGATCTCTGGAAACACCATATATTTT. The rearrangement joins TRBV7-6 to TRBJ1-3; D is possibly TRBD1 (6 bases). This CDR3 region has 16 residues. Germline CDR1 and CDR2: SGHVS and FNYEAQ. V lost 0 bases and J 0 bases, leaving 9 bases between the germline ends.

CDR3 in DNA: TGCGCCAGCAGCTCCAGGACAGGGGACTATGGCTACACCTTC. This translates into CASSSRTGDYGYTF. The gene calls are TRBV5-1 and TRBJ1-2, with 9 bases aligning to TRBD1. The CDR3 contains 14 residues. The germline V gene encodes CDR1 SGHRS and CDR2 YFSETQ. The trim removed 3 bases at V and 3 bases at J, leaving 3 bases unmatched.

The chain links TRBV6-2 or TRBV6-3 to TRBJ1-5; 9 bases line up with TRBD1. CDR1 is MNHEY and CDR2 is SVGEGT in the germline V gene. This CDR3 is built from 14 residues. V dropped 0 bases and J dropped 7; count of bases not matched to a gene: 1. CDR3 sequence: CASSYSGTGQPQHF. For the CDR3, the DNA is TGTGCCAGCAGTTACTCCGGGACAGGGCAGCCCCAGCATTTT.

This sequence joins TRBV11-2 and TRBJ2-5; TRBD1 aligns across 7 bases. This CDR3 comprises 15 residues. V lost 4 bases and J lost 5; bases outside the gene matches: 10. Germline lookup yields CDR1 SGHAT and CDR2 FQNNGV. The CDR3 coding sequence is TGTGCCAGCAGCTCGAACAGGGGCATTGGGGAGACCCAGTACTTC. Amino acids: CASSSNRGIGETQYF. The full variable domain, its missing parts supplied by reference TRBV11-2 and TRBJ2-5, is EAGVAQSPRYKIIEKRQSVAFWCNPISGHATLYWYQQILGQGPKLLIQFQNNGVVDDSQLPKDRFSAERLKGVDSTLKIQPAKLEDSAVYLCASSSNRGIGETQYFGPGTRLLVL.

CDR3 region: CASSFEMSNSPLHF. The CDR3 DNA is TGTGCCAGCAGTTTTGAAATGAGTAATTCACCCCTCCACTTT. The chain recombines TRBV6-5 with TRBJ1-6; no clear D. The CDR3 consists of 14 residues. Germline assignment: CDR1 MNHEY and CDR2 SVGAGI. V gave up 4 bases and J gave up 6 bases, with 10 bases separating them.

The V call is TRBV6-5, the J call TRBJ2-3; D might be TRBD2 (5 bases). CDR1 is MNHEY, CDR2 SVGAGI, per germline. With 6 bases removed from V and 0 bases from J, the gap between germline ends came to 13 bases. This CDR3 has 15 amino acids. As DNA, the CDR3 is TGTGCCAGCAGACGAAGCGGTCTCAGCACAGATACGCAGTATTTT. Translated: CASRRSGLSTDTQYF.

The DNA of the CDR3 is TGTGCCAGCTCACCACAAGTACAAGAGACCCAGTACTTC. Protein sequence: CASSPQVQETQYF. J is TRBJ2-5 and V is TRBV18, with unresolved D. This CDR3 is 13 amino acids long. V was trimmed by 1 base and J by 2 bases, leaving 5 bases between them. Germline assignment: CDR1 KGHSH and CDR2 LQKENI.

The rearrangement joins TRBV5-4 to TRBJ1-1; the match to TRBD1 covers 7 bases. The CDR3 runs to 14 residues. CDR1 and CDR2 (germline): SGHNT, YYREEE (reference sequence). Trimming at V came to 4 bases and at J to 4 bases, leaving 7 bases not matched to a gene. The DNA for the CDR3 is TGTGCCAGCAGCCCGGGACAGCTCTTCACTGAAGCTTTCTTT. This encodes CASSPGQLFTEAFF.

The rearrangement links TRBV18 to TRBJ2-5; D unclear. This CDR3 comprises 15 residues. In germline, CDR1 is KGHSH, CDR2 LQKENI. Between the trimmed V and J ends, which lost 1 base and 2 bases, there was a span of 11 bases. The chain's CDR3 is CASSPRPRSQETQYF. CDR3 in DNA: TGTGCCAGCTCACCACGCCCTCGGAGTCAAGAGACCCAGTACTTC.

The chain links TRBV18 to TRBJ2-3; maybe TRBD1 (6 bases). The V gene lost 8 bases and the J gene lost 0 bases, with 9 bases spanning the gap. The CDR3 length is 13 residues. The germline gives CDR1 KGHSH, CDR2 LQKENI. The CDR3 DNA follows: TGTGCCAGCCACGACAGGAGCACAGATACGCAGTATTTT. It encodes CASHDRSTDTQYF.

The chain couples TRBV24-1 to TRBJ1-2; a possible D gene is TRBD1 (5 bases). Germline values: CDR1 KGHDR, CDR2 SFDVKD. Deletions cut 7 bases from V and 5 bases from J, with 13 bases between. The CDR3 is made up of 13 amino acids. CDR3 residues: CATSLTGFYGYTF. The DNA of the CDR3 is TGTGCCACCAGCCTCACAGGATTTTATGGCTACACCTTC.

This chain connects TRBV2 to TRBJ2-5, with D maybe TRBD1 (6 bases). This CDR3 is 13 amino acids long. CDR1 and CDR2 from the germline V gene are SNHLY and FYNNEI. Trimming removed 3 bases from V and 4 bases from J, with 9 bases in between. In nucleotides, the CDR3 is TGTGCCAGCAGTGACAGGGGACGAGAGACCCAGTACTTC. Its protein product is CASSDRGRETQYF.

The chain recombines TRBV5-4 with TRBJ1-2; tentatively, D is TRBD1 (5 bases). CDR3 length equals 15 residues. CDR1 is SGHNT and CDR2 is YYREEE in the germline V gene (reference sequence). The germline V and J ends were trimmed by 3 bases and 4 bases, with 16 bases remaining between them. CDR3 residues: CASSSAGEPLYGYTF. The CDR3 region has the DNA TGTGCCAGCAGCTCAGCGGGGGAGCCCCTCTATGGCTACACCTTC.

J is TRBJ2-2 and V is TRBV3-1 (or the pseudogene TRBV3-2); 7 positions agree with TRBD2. The J segment lost 6 bases and the V segment lost 4 bases, leaving 11 bases of the junction unmatched. The CDR3 totals 16 residues. Germline V gives CDR1 LGHDT, CDR2 YNNKEL (reference sequence). CDR3 in DNA: TGTGCCAGCAGCCCAAGATGGGCTAGCGGCTCCGGGGAGCTGTTTTTT. The encoded protein is CASSPRWASGSGELFF.